One sample yielded the 22 T cell receptor beta chains listed below, sequenced in a study of control samples from healthy donors and cancer patients. Using immunoSEQ multiplex PCR, the repertoire was profiled, and TCRdb retains in-frame clones only, with some absent. Altogether under 55,000 clones are present, under 90% being singletons, with the ten largest covering about a tenth. The sequenced sample was blood. The receptors come from a man aged 70 or older in good health.

CDR3 in DNA: TGCAGCGTAGGCGCCTCGGCGGGACAGGCAGCTAACTATGGCTACACCTTC. Encoded protein: CSVGASAGQAANYGYTF. The chain joins TRBV29-1 to TRBJ1-2; 8 bases are a match to TRBD1. Germline V lookup: CDR1 SQVTM, CDR2 ANQGSEA. The CDR3 runs 17 residues. V was clipped by 6 bases and J by 0 bases; unmatched bases: 15.

The CDR3 loop reads CASSHPTVPYEQYF. CDR3 sequence (DNA): TGTGCCAGCAGTCACCCAACGGTACCCTACGAGCAGTACTTC. The chain employs TRBV27 and TRBJ2-7; no reliable D call. The CDR3 is 14 residues long. Trimming pared 5 bases from V and 2 bases from J, leaving 13 bases between. Germline CDR1 reads MNHEY; CDR2 reads SMNVEV (reference sequence).

The V and J genes are TRBV5-1 and TRBJ2-3; D is ambiguous. The CDR3 totals 15 residues. Germline assignment: CDR1 SGHRS and CDR2 YFSETQ. V was clipped by 0 bases and J by 3 bases, with 11 bases between them. The DNA of the CDR3 is TGCGCCAGCAGCTTGGTGGGCGTTGGGACAGATACGCAGTATTTT. It codes for CASSLVGVGTDTQYF.

The rearrangement uses TRBV6-5 and TRBJ1-5; D is undetermined. The CDR3 is made up of 15 amino acids. The V end was cut by 0 bases, the J end by 7 bases, with 13 bases between. Germline assignment: CDR1 MNHEY and CDR2 SVGAGI. CDR3 coding DNA: TGTGCCAGCAGTTACTCTTCAGAGGCGAGGCAGCCCCAGCATTTT. Its translation is CASSYSSEARQPQHF.

The chain links TRBV18 to TRBJ1-3, with 8 bases aligning to TRBD1. The CDR3 has 14 residues. Germline CDR1 KGHSH, CDR2 LQKENI. The V and J ends lost 8 bases and 0 bases, in that order; junction bases with no gene match: 3. The CDR3 region has the DNA TGTGCCAGCGGACAGGGAGGCTCTGGAAACACCATATATTTT. Its translation: CASGQGGSGNTIYF.

The chain employs TRBV5-6 and TRBJ1-1, with 8 nucleotides matching TRBD1. Germline values: CDR1 SGHDT, CDR2 YYEEEE. The CDR3 is 14 amino acids. The J segment lost 2 bases and the V segment lost 4 bases, leaving 4 bases of the junction unmatched. CDR3 DNA: TGTGCCAGCAGCCAGGGGGCAGGAAACACTGAAGCTTTCTTT. Its translation: CASSQGAGNTEAFF. Full variable domain (outside the CDR3, taken from reference TRBV5-6 and TRBJ1-1): DAGVTQSPTHLIKTRGQQVTLRCSPKSGHDTVSWYQQALGQGPQFIFQYYEEEERQRGNFPDRFSGHQFPNYSSELNVNALLLGDSALYLCASSQGAGNTEAFFGQGTRLTVV.

This chain uses TRBV18 with TRBJ2-3; possibly TRBD1 for D (6 bases). The CDR3 spans 15 residues. Trimming took off 4 bases at V and 1 base at J, with 12 bases between the two ends. Germline V lookup: CDR1 KGHSH, CDR2 LQKENI. CDR3 in DNA: TGTGCCAGCTCACAGCTACAGGGTCGCACAGATACGCAGTATTTT. It is translated as CASSQLQGRTDTQYF.

This rearrangement joins TRBV11-3 to TRBJ2-1, with D unresolved. The CDR3 has 11 residues. Germline loops: CDR1 SGHNT, CDR2 YENEEA. Between the trimmed V and J ends, which lost 1 base and 11 bases, there was a span of 6 bases. DNA of the CDR3: TGTGCCAGCAGCTTAGGGGGTCAGCAGTTCTTC. It codes for CASSLGGQQFF.

The chain couples TRBV10-3 to TRBJ2-5, with D possibly TRBD2 on 5 matching bases. The CDR3 is made up of 13 amino acids. Germline V lookup: CDR1 ENHRY, CDR2 SYGVKD. The V and J ends lost 5 bases and 2 bases respectively, with 9 bases between them. The CDR3, as DNA: TGTGCCATCAGTCAAGCGGAACAAGAGACCCAGTACTTC. It yields the protein CAISQAEQETQYF.

The CDR3 sequence is CASSLARWANVLTF. The CDR3 DNA reads TGTGCCAGCAGCTTAGCTAGGTGGGCCAACGTCCTGACTTTC. The V gene is TRBV7-2, the J gene TRBJ2-6; D not resolved. The CDR3 spans 14 residues. V shed 0 bases and J shed 5 bases, with 5 bases lying between them. In germline, CDR1 is SGHTA, CDR2 FQGNSA. The full variable domain, rest sourced from reference TRBV7-2 and TRBJ2-6, is GAGVSQSPSNKVTEKGKDVELRCDPISGHTALYWYRQSLGQGLEFLIYFQGNSAPDKSGLPSDRFSAERTGGSVSTLTIQRTQQEDSAVYLCASSLARWANVLTFGAGSRLTVL.

The chain employs TRBV2 and TRBJ2-1; D may match TRBD1 or TRBD2 (5 bases each). Trimming took off 4 bases at V and 6 bases at J, with 13 bases between the two ends. Per the germline V gene, CDR1 is SNHLY and CDR2 is FYNNEI. The CDR3 runs 14 residues. CDR3 residues: CASSGRTRGNEQFF. CDR3 nucleotides: TGTGCCAGCAGTGGAAGGACGAGGGGCAATGAGCAGTTCTTC.

This clone was seen only a few times. The chain joins TRBV5-1 to TRBJ1-2; D is perhaps TRBD1 (6 bases). Trimming took off 1 base at V and 3 bases at J, with 10 bases between the two ends. Germline V lookup: CDR1 SGHRS, CDR2 YFSETQ. The CDR3 runs 14 residues. The CDR3 region is CASSLMTGDYGYTF. The CDR3 DNA sequence: TGCGCCAGCAGCTTGATGACAGGTGACTATGGCTACACCTTC.

CDR3 loop: CASSFAGPKNYGYTF. CDR3 nucleotide sequence: TGTGCCAGCAGTTTCGCGGGTCCGAAAAACTATGGCTACACCTTC. This chain connects TRBV28 to TRBJ1-2; D not resolved. The germline V and J ends were trimmed by 3 bases and 2 bases, with 13 bases remaining between them. The CDR3 is made up of 15 amino acids. Per germline, CDR1 MDHEN and CDR2 SYDVKM.

This rearrangement joins TRBV2 to TRBJ2-1; D unclear. Germline assignment: CDR1 SNHLY and CDR2 FYNNEI. V lost 7 bases and J lost 0, with 13 bases in between. The CDR3 runs 15 residues. In DNA, the CDR3 is TGTGCCAGCACGACCCAGACCAGCTCCTACAATGAGCAGTTCTTC. This sequence encodes CASTTQTSSYNEQFF.

This clone is labeled medium-sized. This CDR3 reads CASSRTGGENTEAFF. The CDR3 nucleotides are TGTGCCAGCAGCCGGACAGGGGGGGAGAACACTGAAGCTTTCTTT. V and J are TRBV4-2 and TRBJ1-1; 10 bases match TRBD1. This CDR3 comprises 15 residues. The junction had 3 bases not matched to a gene; V was cut back by 4 bases and J by 1 base. Germline CDR1 LGHNA, CDR2 YNFKEQ.

V and J are TRBV20-1 and TRBJ2-3; D not resolved. This CDR3 contains 11 residues. Germline CDR1 is DFQATT and CDR2 is SNEGSKA (reference sequence). V lost 3 bases, J lost 5 bases, and 6 bases lay in between. DNA of the CDR3: TGCAGTGCTAGTCCCCGAGATACGCAGTATTTT. Translated, it gives CSASPRDTQYF.

The rearrangement links TRBV15 to TRBJ2-3; D is tentatively TRBD1 or TRBD2 (5 bases each). In germline, CDR1 is LNHNV, CDR2 YYDKDF (reference sequence). The CDR3 spans 15 residues. Trimming cost V 2 bases and J 3 bases, with 12 bases left between them. Here the CDR3 reads CATSRTGTLTDTQYF. The CDR3 bases are TGTGCCACCAGCAGAACCGGGACCCTAACAGATACGCAGTATTTT. Filled out from reference TRBV15 and TRBJ2-3, the complete variable domain reads DAMVIQNPRYQVTQFGKPVTLSCSQTLNHNVMYWYQQKSSQAPKLLFHYYDKDFNNEADTPDNFQSRRPNTSFCFLDIRSPGLGDTAMYLCATSRTGTLTDTQYFGPGTRLTVL.

This clone was detected a few times. The V and J genes are TRBV7-9 and TRBJ1-1, with D possibly TRBD1 on 5 matching bases. V gave up 3 bases and J gave up 1 base, with 12 bases separating them. CDR1 is SEHNR and CDR2 is FQNEAQ in the germline V gene (reference sequence). The CDR3 has 15 residues. The CDR3 DNA follows: TGTGCCAGCAGCTTTAACTGGGGCCCGAACACTGAAGCTTTCTTT. Protein: CASSFNWGPNTEAFF.

This chain links TRBV28 with TRBJ2-7; possibly TRBD1 or TRBD2 for D (7 bases each). The germline V and J ends were trimmed by 9 bases and 4 bases, with 16 bases remaining between them. This CDR3 has 13 amino acids. Germline lookup yields CDR1 MDHEN and CDR2 SYDVKM. The CDR3 DNA follows: TGTGCCAGTACAGGGGAGGGTAGTTACGAGCAGTACTTC. The encoded protein is CASTGEGSYEQYF.

The genes are TRBV5-4 and TRBJ1-2; perhaps TRBD1 as D (6 bases). CDR1 is SGHNT, CDR2 YYREEE, per germline (reference sequence). The germline V and J ends were trimmed by 6 bases and 4 bases, with 19 bases remaining between them. The CDR3 is 15 amino acids. DNA of the CDR3: TGTGCCAGCAAACCCCCACAGGGTTTGGGCTATGGCTACACCTTC. Amino acids: CASKPPQGLGYGYTF. Full variable domain (missing parts from reference TRBV5-4 and TRBJ1-2): ETGVTQSPTHLIKTRGQQVTLRCSSQSGHNTVSWYQQALGQGPQFIFQYYREEENGRGNFPPRFSGLQFPNYSSELNVNALELDDSALYLCASKPPQGLGYGYTFGSGTRLTVV.

J is TRBJ1-3 and V is TRBV28; no clear D. Trimming cost V 1 base and J 0 bases, with 4 bases left between them. The CDR3 extends over 14 amino acids. Germline values: CDR1 MDHEN, CDR2 SYDVKM. CDR3 amino acids: CASSLFASGNTIYF. The CDR3 region has the DNA TGTGCCAGCAGTTTATTTGCCTCTGGAAACACCATATATTTT.

For this clone: At one end, the junction sequence differs from germline, possibly due to a read error. The rearrangement uses TRBV6-5 and TRBJ1-2, with D hard to call. The CDR3 consists of 13 residues. Germline V CDR1 and CDR2: MNHEY, SVGAGI. CDR3 DNA sequence: TGTGCCAGCAGTGACTCTGGCCGCTATGGCTACACCTTC. Translating gives CASSDSGRYGYTF.